This T cell receptor beta chain was identified during a study of response to subunit inactivated influenza vaccine. General study points: Authors suggested that a seasonal influenza vaccination recruits few new T cells each time.

Germline assignment: CDR1 MNHEY and CDR2 SVGAGI. Trimming at V came to 2 bases and at J to 7 bases, leaving 4 bases not matched to a gene. CDR3 size: 14 residues. In TCRdb, the RT-PCR reads were re-called with MiXCR into one record per CDR3 protein. This sample has more than 150,000 distinct CDR3 sequences, with 7.5% to 10% found just once. Details on this clonotype: Its antigen is unknown.

The chain couples TRBV6-5 to TRBJ1-5; the match to TRBD1 covers 8 bases. The TCR was taken from a man aged 45-65 years who received an inactivated influenza vaccine. Sample: non-naive T cells sorted from PBMCs, taken on the day of vaccination. The CDR3 nucleotides are TGTGCCAGCAGTTACACGACAGGGGACCAGCCCCAGCATTTT. This gives the protein CASSYTTGDQPQHF.